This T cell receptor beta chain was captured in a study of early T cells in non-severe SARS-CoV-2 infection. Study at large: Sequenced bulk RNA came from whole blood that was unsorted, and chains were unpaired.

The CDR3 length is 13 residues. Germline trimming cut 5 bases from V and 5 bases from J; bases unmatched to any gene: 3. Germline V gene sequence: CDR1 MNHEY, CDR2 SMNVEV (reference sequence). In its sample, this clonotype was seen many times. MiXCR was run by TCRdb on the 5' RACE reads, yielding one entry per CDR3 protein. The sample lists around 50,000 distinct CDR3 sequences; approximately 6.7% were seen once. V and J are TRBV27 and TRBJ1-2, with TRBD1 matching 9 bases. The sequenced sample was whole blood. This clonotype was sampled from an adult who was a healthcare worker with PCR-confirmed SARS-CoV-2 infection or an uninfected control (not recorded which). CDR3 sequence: CASSPGTGYGYTF. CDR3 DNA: TGTGCCAGCAGTCCTGGGACAGGGTATGGCTACACCTTC.